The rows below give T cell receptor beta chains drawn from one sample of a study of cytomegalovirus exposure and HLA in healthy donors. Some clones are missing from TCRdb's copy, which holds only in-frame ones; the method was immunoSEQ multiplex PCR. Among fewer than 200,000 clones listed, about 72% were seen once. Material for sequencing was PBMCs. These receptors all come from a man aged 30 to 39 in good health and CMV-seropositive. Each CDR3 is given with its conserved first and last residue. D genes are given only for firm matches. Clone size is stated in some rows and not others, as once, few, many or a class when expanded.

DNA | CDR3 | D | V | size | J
TGTGCCAGCAGCTTTCCCCGACAGCCCTTTGAGGATACGCAGTATTTT | CASSFPRQPFEDTQYF | . | TRBV12-1 | . | TRBJ2-3
TGTGCCACCGGATGGGGGGTCGCCTCAACCGGGGAGCTGTTTTTT | CATGWGVASTGELFF | . | TRBV15 | . | TRBJ2-2
TGTGCCACTGGTAGCGGGGGGGTAGGTGAGCAGTTCTTC | CATGSGGVGEQFF | TRBD2 | TRBV15 | . | TRBJ2-1
TGTGCCAGTAGTCCTATAAAGAAAGCTTTCTTT | CASSPIKKAFF | . | TRBV19 | once | TRBJ1-1
TGTGCCAGCAGCTTTGGCAGATCCTATGGCTACACCTTC | CASSFGRSYGYTF | . | TRBV5-6 | . | TRBJ1-2
TGTGCCAGCAGTGAATTGGGACAGGGGTCCTACGAGCAGTACTTC | CASSELGQGSYEQYF | TRBD1 | TRBV28 | . | TRBJ2-7
TGTGCCAGCAGTGAAGGGAGCTCTGGAAACACCATATATTTT | CASSEGSSGNTIYF | . | TRBV2 | . | TRBJ1-3
TGTGCCAGCAGCCTTTTAACCCAGGGGGCGGGAGAGACCCAGTACTTC | CASSLLTQGAGETQYF | TRBD1 | TRBV7-9 | . | TRBJ2-5
TGTGCCAGCAGTGAAGGGCGGATTAGCGGGGTACTCGAGACCCAGTACTTC | CASSEGRISGVLETQYF | TRBD2 | TRBV6-1 | . | TRBJ2-5
TGTGCCAGTAGTAGAACAGGGGGCAGGGCTGGGGCCAACGTCCTGACTTTC | CASSRTGGRAGANVLTF | TRBD1 | TRBV19 | . | TRBJ2-6
TGTGCCAGCAGGAGCGAACAGGGTTGGACCACTGAAGCTTTCTTT | CASRSEQGWTTEAFF | . | TRBV28 | few | TRBJ1-1
TGTGCCAGCTCCTTACAGGGTCCCCTAAATAATTCACCCCTCCACTTT | CASSLQGPLNNSPLHF | . | TRBV27 | once | TRBJ1-6
TGTGCCAGCAGTTACTCGGCAATTCTTTCACCCCTCCACTTT | CASSYSAILSPLHF | . | TRBV6-5 | . | TRBJ1-6
TGTGCCACCAGCAGAACCCGACAGGGGACTAGCACAGATACGCAGTATTTT | CATSRTRQGTSTDTQYF | TRBD1 | TRBV15 | . | TRBJ2-3
TGTGCCAGCAGCTTAGACAGCTCCTACGAGCAGTACTTC | CASSLDSSYEQYF | . | TRBV7-2 | . | TRBJ2-7
TGCAGTGCAACGGAGGGCCAGCCCCAGCATTTT | CSATEGQPQHF | . | TRBV20-1 | . | TRBJ1-5
TGCGCCAGCAGCGGAGGACAGGGTTTAGAGACCCAGTACTTC | CASSGGQGLETQYF | TRBD1 | TRBV5-1 | . | TRBJ2-5
TGTGCCAGCAGCTTAGGGACAGATCTTTCTTATTCCGGGGAGCTGTTTTTT | CASSLGTDLSYSGELFF | . | TRBV7-8 | few | TRBJ2-2